Listed below are T cell receptor beta chains from one sample, sequenced in a study of identical twins. From the 5' RACE reads, TCRdb called clonotypes with MiXCR, one entry per CDR3 protein. The profile shows about 1.7 million distinct CDR3 sequences, about 31% of them singletons. The sequencing sample was made of cord blood. The receptor source for this set is a newborn girl in good health. The CDR3 runs from the conserved cysteine through the conserved F or W. The D gene is left open where the match is weak. Clone size is given for some rows only: seen once, a few or many times, or a class if the clone is expanded.

>TRBV4-1|NA|TRBJ1-4|NA
TGCGCCAGCAGCCAAGACAGTTTCAGTGAAAAACTGTTTTTT
CASSQDSFSEKLFF
>TRBV27|TRBD1|TRBJ2-5|few
TGTGCCAGCAGGGTGGACAGGGGATCTTTACAGACCCAGTACTTC
CASRVDRGSLQTQYF
>TRBV12-3/TRBV12-4|TRBD2|TRBJ2-7|few
TGTGCCAGCAGTTTATTCGGGGGAGGGCCCAACGAGCAGTACTTC
CASSLFGGGPNEQYF
>TRBV20-1|NA|TRBJ1-6|NA
TGCAGTGCTTGGAGACAGAGCTCCTATAATTCACCCCTCCACTTT
CSAWRQSSYNSPLHF
>TRBV6-5|TRBD2|TRBJ2-1|few
TGTGCCAGCAGTTACCGTGGCGGGAGGGCCTACAATGAGCAGTTCTTC
CASSYRGGRAYNEQFF
>TRBV12-3/TRBV12-4|TRBD2|TRBJ2-7|NA
TGTGCCAGCAGTTCTAGCGGGAGCCCGCACGAGCAGTACTTC
CASSSSGSPHEQYF
>TRBV9|TRBD2|TRBJ2-1|NA
TGTGCCAGCACTACGACTAGCGGAAAGAACAATGAGCAGTTCTTC
CASTTTSGKNNEQFF
>TRBV11-2|TRBD2|TRBJ2-2|NA
TGTGCCAGCAGCTTAGTGACGGGAGGCCCGAACACCGGGGAGCTGTTTTTT
CASSLVTGGPNTGELFF
>TRBV5-5|TRBD1|TRBJ2-1|few
TGTGCCAGCAGCTTGGCCCAGGGGGCGCGCAATGAGCAGTTCTTC
CASSLAQGARNEQFF
>TRBV3-1|TRBD2|TRBJ2-1|NA
TGTGCCAGCAGCCAAGGAGGAGCGGGGTTCAATGAGCAGTTCTTC
CASSQGGAGFNEQFF
>TRBV4-1|NA|TRBJ2-3|NA
TGCGCCAGCAGCCACAACTACGCGCGGGGCCCGACTACCCCAGATACGCAGTATTTT
CASSHNYARGPTTPDTQYF
>TRBV6-5|TRBD2|TRBJ2-7|NA
TGTGCCAGCAGTTACTCGACTAGCGGGAGTGCCTACGAGCAGTACTTC
CASSYSTSGSAYEQYF
>TRBV11-2|NA|TRBJ1-2|NA
TGTGCCAGCAGCTTAGTGGCCGTCAGGGATGGCTACACCTTC
CASSLVAVRDGYTF
>TRBV20-1|TRBD2|TRBJ2-7|many
TGCAGTGCTACCGTAGCGGGGGACACCTACGAGCAGTACTTC
CSATVAGDTYEQYF
>TRBV5-1|TRBD2|TRBJ2-3|few
TGCGCCAGCAGACTGACTAGCGGATCAGATACGCAGTATTTT
CASRLTSGSDTQYF
>TRBV12-3/TRBV12-4|TRBD1|TRBJ2-1|few
TGTGCCAGCAGTATACCCGGGACAGGCAATGAGCAGTTCTTC
CASSIPGTGNEQFF
>TRBV25-1|NA|TRBJ2-3|few
TGTGCCAGCAGTGAATTGGGGGGGCCCGGCACAGATACGCAGTATTTT
CASSELGGPGTDTQYF
>TRBV5-1|TRBD1|TRBJ2-1|few
TGCGCCAGCACCCACGGGACAGGGGTGAATGAGCAGTTCTTC
CASTHGTGVNEQFF
>TRBV4-2|NA|TRBJ2-3|NA
TGTGCCAGCAGCCAAGGCGGGGACGGCGATGCGCAGTATTTT
CASSQGGDGDAQYF
>TRBV15|NA|TRBJ1-5|NA
TGTGCCACCAGCAGAGTAACAGCTAGCAATCAGCCCCAGCATTTT
CATSRVTASNQPQHF
>TRBV12-3/TRBV12-4|TRBD1|TRBJ1-2|few
TGTGCCAGCAGTTTATTTGGACAGGGAGAGTATGGCTACACCTTC
CASSLFGQGEYGYTF
>TRBV28|TRBD1|TRBJ1-1|NA
TGTGCCAGCAGGGAGACAGGGGTTATCATGAACACTGAAGCTTTCTTT
CASRETGVIMNTEAFF
>TRBV29-1|NA|TRBJ2-7|NA
TGCAGCGGGGGGCACACCTCCTACGAGCGGTACTTC
CSGGHTSYERYF
>TRBV5-1|TRBD2|TRBJ2-1|NA
TGCGCCAGCAAGAGTCTAGCGGGAAGGAATGAGCAGTTCTTC
CASKSLAGRNEQFF
>TRBV6-6|NA|TRBJ2-3|NA
TGTGCCAGCAGTTACTCGATGGGGGAAGGCACGCAGTATTTT
CASSYSMGEGTQYF
>TRBV28|NA|TRBJ1-1|few
TGTGCCAGCAGTTTTTGGGGGGCTACGAACACTGAAGCTTTCTTT
CASSFWGATNTEAFF
>TRBV2|NA|TRBJ2-7|many
TGTGCCAGCAGAGGGCTCGAGCAGTACTTC
CASRGLEQYF
>TRBV9|NA|TRBJ1-2|NA
TGTGCCAGCAGCGTAAGGGTGGGAGGCTATGGCTACACCTTC
CASSVRVGGYGYTF
>TRBV29-1|TRBD2|TRBJ2-5|NA
TGCAGCGTTGAGCTCAGGTTGTCTAGCGGGACGGAGACCCAGTACTTC
CSVELRLSSGTETQYF
>TRBV7-8|TRBD2|TRBJ2-3|NA
TGTGCCAGCAGCTTAGAGAGACTAGCGGGAGATACGCAGTATTTT
CASSLERLAGDTQYF
>TRBV6-1|TRBD1|TRBJ1-2|few
TGTGCCAGCAGTCCTAAAAACTACAGAAGAACAGGGGGCGATGGCTACACCTTC
CASSPKNYRRTGGDGYTF
>TRBV7-8|TRBD1|TRBJ2-7|few
TGTGCCAGCAGCCCTCACAGGGGTAAGGCCTACGAGCAGTACTTC
CASSPHRGKAYEQYF
>TRBV4-1|TRBD1|TRBJ1-4|NA
TGCGCCAGCAGCCAAGCGGGGACAGGGCGTGAAAAACTGTTTTTT
CASSQAGTGREKLFF
>TRBV2|NA|TRBJ2-7|NA
TGTGCCAGCAGTGTCATGACCCTCGGGACCTACAATGAGCAGTACTTC
CASSVMTLGTYNEQYF
>TRBV28|TRBD1|TRBJ2-1|NA
TGTGCAAGCAGCTTCACCCCCGGGACAGGAGGCAATGAGCAGTTCTTC
CASSFTPGTGGNEQFF
>TRBV6-5|TRBD2|TRBJ2-7|many
TGTGCCAGCAGTTACTCGACGTCGGGAGGGCCCTACGAGCAGTACTTC
CASSYSTSGGPYEQYF
>TRBV7-2|TRBD1|TRBJ1-2|NA
TGTGCCAGCAGCTCGCATCGCCGGGACAGGGACTATGGCTACACCTTC
CASSSHRRDRDYGYTF
>TRBV20-1|TRBD1|TRBJ1-2|NA
TGCAGTGCTCCGACAGGGGTGGACTATGGCTACACCTTC
CSAPTGVDYGYTF
>TRBV11-1|NA|TRBJ2-5|NA
TGTGCCAGCAATCCGGGACTGGGTCTCGATGAGCAGTACTTC
CASNPGLGLDEQYF
>TRBV21-1|NA|TRBJ2-1|NA
TGTGCCAGCAGCAAAGCGGGGGGTTCCTACAATGAGCAGTTCTTC
CASSKAGGSYNEQFF